These 5 T cell receptor beta chains originate from one sample sequenced in a study of identical twins. TCRdb re-called the 5' RACE reads through MiXCR, storing one row per CDR3 protein. This repertoire shows about 390,000 distinct CDR3 sequences, 9% to 10% found once; its top ten account for 8.5% to 10%. The sample was naive T cells sorted from blood. The source of these receptors is a woman aged 45-65 years in good health.

This clonotype showed up just a few times. The chain has TRBV29-1 and TRBJ2-5; 12 bases map to TRBD2. The ends lost 6 bases at V and 5 bases at J; junction bases unmatched: 19. The germline V gene encodes CDR1 SQVTM and CDR2 ANQGSEA. CDR3 length: 18 amino acids. DNA of the CDR3: TGCAGCGTAACCCAACATATTCGGACTAGCGGGATCGGGGAGACCCAGTACTTC. This sequence encodes CSVTQHIRTSGIGETQYF.

This rearrangement joins TRBV29-1 to TRBJ2-7; D remains unclear. The CDR3 is 12 residues long. With 6 bases removed from V and 5 bases from J, the gap between germline ends came to 14 bases. CDR1 is SQVTM and CDR2 is ANQGSEA in the germline V gene. The CDR3 sequence is CSVSKPPNEQYF. The CDR3 region has the DNA TGCAGCGTCTCTAAACCCCCTAACGAGCAGTACTTC.

This clonotype was detected only a few times. This chain uses TRBV6-2 or TRBV6-3 with TRBJ2-7, with D perhaps TRBD2 (7 bases). The CDR3 extends over 13 amino acids. Per germline, CDR1 MNHEY and CDR2 SVGEGT. V lost 6 bases to trimming and J lost 13 bases, with 22 bases between them. The CDR3 DNA is TGTGCCAGCAGCCGCGGGGGCGCGGTAACCCTTTACTTC. This codes for CASSRGGAVTLYF.

This clonotype was found a few times. This sequence joins TRBV27 and TRBJ1-2, with D unresolved. Germline CDR1 MNHEY, CDR2 SMNVEV (reference sequence). V was shortened by 4 bases and J by 2 bases, with 14 bases between the two germline ends. The CDR3 runs 15 residues. The CDR3 loop is CASSSLSLVNYGYTF. The CDR3 DNA follows: TGTGCCAGCAGTTCGCTCAGTCTCGTCAACTATGGCTACACCTTC.

This clonotype was seen repeatedly, ten times or more. Here the CDR3 reads CASRASGRAGELFF. In DNA, the CDR3 is TGTGCCAGCAGAGCTAGCGGGCGGGCCGGGGAGCTGTTTTTT. The chain combines TRBV12-3 or TRBV12-4 with TRBJ2-2, with TRBD2 matching over 8 bases. CDR3 length equals 14 residues. The V and J ends lost 6 bases and 6 bases, in that order; junction bases with no gene match: 6.